This record covers a single T cell receptor (beta chain). The sample is drawn from a study of blood T cell repertoires in COVID-19. This CDR3 region has 16 residues. Trimming cost V 0 bases and J 7 bases, with 17 bases left between them. The germline V gene has CDR1 SGHRS and CDR2 YFSETQ. Profiling relied on immunoSEQ multiplex PCR, and the TCRdb table lists in-frame clones only, not all of them. The sample shows 70,000 to 95,000 clones, 75% to 95% of them seen only once. The sample was peripheral blood. The clonotype comes from a woman in her forties or fifties in a cohort sampled during active COVID-19. The rearrangement joins TRBV5-1 to TRBJ2-4; tentatively, D is TRBD2 (6 bases). The CDR3 bases are TGCGCCAGCAGCTTGGGGGATAGCGGCTCAGGGAACATTCAGTACTTC. It encodes CASSLGDSGSGNIQYF.